The 15 T cell receptor beta chains below come from one sample, sequenced in a study of cytomegalovirus exposure and HLA in healthy donors. The PCR employed 60 Vbeta primers together with 13 Jbeta primers. TCRdb's table, derived via immunoSEQ multiplex PCR, lists solely in-frame clones and lacks some. The sample consists of 150,000 to 200,000 clones, 70% to 90% of them appearing once. Source material: PBMCs. These receptors all stem from a woman aged 18-29 years in good health and CMV-seropositive.

DNA of the CDR3: TGTGCCAGCAGTTTATCGTCCCTACAGGGGGCAAACACTGAAGCTTTCTTT. It translates to CASSLSSLQGANTEAFF. The chain links TRBV27 to TRBJ1-1, with 9 bases fitting TRBD1. Germline-derived CDR1 and CDR2 are MNHEY and SMNVEV (reference sequence). V shed 0 bases and J 2 bases; nucleotides not matched to a gene: 7. The CDR3 is 17 residues long.

V is TRBV5-8 and J is TRBJ1-1, with D possibly being TRBD1 (5 bases). V was shortened by 0 bases and J by 0 bases, with 9 bases between the two germline ends. The germline CDR1 and CDR2 sequences are SGHTS and YDEGEE. This CDR3 is 15 amino acids long. The CDR3 loop is CASSLVGGLNTEAFF. DNA of the CDR3: TGTGCCAGCAGCTTGGTGGGGGGGTTGAACACTGAAGCTTTCTTT.

This clone was recorded once. The chain recombines TRBV4-1 with TRBJ2-2, with unresolved D. The ends were cut back, 0 bases at V and 4 bases at J, with 12 bases in the middle. CDR1 MGHRA and CDR2 YSYEKL come from the germline V gene. The length of the CDR3 is 16 residues. The CDR3 region is CASSQDPGLGTGELFF. CDR3 nucleotide sequence: TGCGCCAGCAGCCAAGATCCCGGGTTGGGCACCGGGGAGCTGTTTTTT.

The chain combines TRBV5-4 with TRBJ1-4, with 12 nucleotides matching TRBD1. CDR3 length: 14 residues. Germline values: CDR1 SGHNT, CDR2 YYREEE (reference sequence). The V and J ends lost 4 bases and 6 bases, in that order; junction bases with no gene match: 1. The DNA of the CDR3 is TGTGCCAGCAGCAGGGACAGGGGGCATGAAAAACTGTTTTTT. Translated, it gives CASSRDRGHEKLFF.

This clone was counted once. The V call is TRBV6-1, the J call TRBJ2-3; 12 bases match TRBD2. V was clipped by 3 bases and J by 2 bases; unmatched bases: 9. There are 18 residues in the CDR3. Germline V gene data show CDR1 as MNHNS and CDR2 as SASEGT. The CDR3 nucleotides read TGTGCCAGCAGTGAGAGGTCCACTAGCGGGGGGTTCACAGATACGCAGTATTTT. It encodes CASSERSTSGGFTDTQYF.

The V call is TRBV7-9, the J call TRBJ2-1, with 11 bases lining up with TRBD2. Looked up from germline, CDR1 is SEHNR and CDR2 is FQNEAQ (reference sequence). The CDR3 consists of 15 residues. V dropped 2 bases and J dropped 4; count of bases not matched to a gene: 1. In nucleotides, the CDR3 is TGTGCCAGCAGCTTACTAGCGGGGGGTTACAATGAGCAGTTCTTC. This encodes CASSLLAGGYNEQFF.

CDR3 region: CASSIEQGAKSDTQYF. The CDR3 DNA follows: TGTGCCAGTAGTATAGAACAGGGGGCGAAGTCAGATACGCAGTATTTT. The rearrangement joins TRBV19 to TRBJ2-3; 9 positions match TRBD1. This CDR3 has 16 amino acids. The germline V gene has CDR1 LNHDA and CDR2 SQIVND (reference sequence). With 0 bases clipped from V and 4 bases from J, the junction kept 5 bases outside the gene matches.

V usage is TRBV2 and J usage is TRBJ1-2; a possible D gene is TRBD1 (6 bases). Trimming shortened V by 6 bases and J by 12 bases, and 14 bases separated the two germline ends. CDR3 length equals 11 residues. Germline lookup yields CDR1 SNHLY and CDR2 FYNNEI. The CDR3 region has the DNA TGTGCCAGCAGCTTCGGACAGATCCACACCTTC. Amino acid sequence: CASSFGQIHTF.

This clone has more than one count but fewer than ten. V gene TRBV29-1 combines with J gene TRBJ1-1; 7 nucleotides agree with TRBD1. Germline lookup yields CDR1 SQVTM and CDR2 ANQGSEA. This CDR3 spans 13 amino acids. J gave up 1 base and V 7 bases, and 6 bases lay outside the gene matches. The CDR3 reads CSALGQTNTEAFF. The CDR3 DNA is TGCAGCGCATTGGGACAGACGAACACTGAAGCTTTCTTT.

The gene calls are TRBV6-6 and TRBJ1-5; 8 positions agree with TRBD1. J gave up 7 bases and V 6 bases, and 11 bases lay outside the gene matches. The CDR3 is 15 residues long. From germline, CDR1 is MNHNY and CDR2 SVGAGI (reference sequence). The CDR3, as DNA: TGTGCCAGCAGCACCGCTGGGACAGGCAGACAGCCCCAGCATTTT. Protein sequence: CASSTAGTGRQPQHF.

This clone appeared a single time. This chain joins TRBV5-1 and TRBJ2-3, with D perhaps TRBD2 (6 bases). Germline V gene sequence: CDR1 SGHRS, CDR2 YFSETQ. V was shortened by 3 bases and J by 2 bases, with 13 bases between the two germline ends. This CDR3 has 15 residues. The CDR3 spells CASSSGTSNTDTQYF. The CDR3 nucleotides read TGCGCCAGCAGCTCCGGGACTTCGAACACAGATACGCAGTATTTT.

The J gene is TRBJ2-3, the V gene TRBV7-2, with D maybe TRBD2 (5 bases). There are 11 residues in the CDR3. V was cut by 6 bases and J by 5 bases, with 6 bases left in between. Germline V gene data show CDR1 as SGHTA and CDR2 as FQGNSA. Here the CDR3 DNA reads TGTGCCAGCAGAGGACTAGATACGCAGTATTTT. Translating gives CASRGLDTQYF. The full variable domain, rest sourced from reference TRBV7-2 and TRBJ2-3, is GAGVSQSPSNKVTEKGKDVELRCDPISGHTALYWYRQSLGQGLEFLIYFQGNSAPDKSGLPSDRFSAERTGGSVSTLTIQRTQQEDSAVYLCASRGLDTQYFGPGTRLTVL.

This rearrangement joins TRBV18 to TRBJ1-1; a weak D match, TRBD1 (5 bases). V gave up 1 base and J gave up 3 bases, with 15 bases separating them. CDR1 and CDR2 from the germline V gene are KGHSH and LQKENI. The CDR3 has 16 residues. Here the CDR3 reads CASSPHNQGSDTEAFF. CDR3 bases: TGTGCCAGCTCACCACATAACCAGGGATCGGACACTGAAGCTTTCTTT.

The chain couples TRBV4-1 to TRBJ1-4, with a possible D match to TRBD1 (5 bases). The germline gives CDR1 MGHRA, CDR2 YSYEKL. This CDR3 is built from 15 residues. Trimming removed 1 base from V and 2 bases from J, with 8 bases in between. CDR3 sequence (DNA): TGCGCCAGCAGCCAAGTGGGGCACACTAATGAAAAACTGTTTTTT. Its translation is CASSQVGHTNEKLFF.

The chain joins TRBV9 to TRBJ1-1; D may be TRBD1 (5 bases). Deletions cut 3 bases from V and 3 bases from J, with 12 bases between. CDR3 length: 14 residues. Germline CDR1 reads SGDLS; CDR2 reads YYNGEE. CDR3 coding DNA: TGTGCCAGCAGCGCGGGGGGGATTGACACTGAAGCTTTCTTT. This codes for CASSAGGIDTEAFF.